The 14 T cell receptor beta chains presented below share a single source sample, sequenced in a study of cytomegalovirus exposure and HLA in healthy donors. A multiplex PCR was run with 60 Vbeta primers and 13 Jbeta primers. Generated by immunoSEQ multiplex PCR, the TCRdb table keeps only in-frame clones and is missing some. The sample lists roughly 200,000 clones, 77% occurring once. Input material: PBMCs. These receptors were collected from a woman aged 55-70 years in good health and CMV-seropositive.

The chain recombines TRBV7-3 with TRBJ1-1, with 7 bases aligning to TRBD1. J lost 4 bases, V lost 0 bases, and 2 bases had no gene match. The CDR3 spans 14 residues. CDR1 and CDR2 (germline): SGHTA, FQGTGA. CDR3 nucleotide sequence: TGTGCCAGCAGCTTAACGGACAGGAGCACTGAAGCTTTCTTT. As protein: CASSLTDRSTEAFF.

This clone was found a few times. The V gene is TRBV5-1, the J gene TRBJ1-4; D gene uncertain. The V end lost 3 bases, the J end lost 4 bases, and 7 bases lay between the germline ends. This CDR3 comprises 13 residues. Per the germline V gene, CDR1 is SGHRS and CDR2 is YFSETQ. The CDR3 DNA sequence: TGCGCCAGCAGCTATAGACTTAATGAAAAACTGTTTTTT. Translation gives CASSYRLNEKLFF.

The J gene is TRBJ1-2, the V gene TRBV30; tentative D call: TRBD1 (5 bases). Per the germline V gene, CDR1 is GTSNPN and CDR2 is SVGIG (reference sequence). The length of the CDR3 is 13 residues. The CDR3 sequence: CAGGRASNYGYTF. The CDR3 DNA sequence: TGTGCTGGCGGCAGGGCGTCTAACTATGGCTACACCTTC.

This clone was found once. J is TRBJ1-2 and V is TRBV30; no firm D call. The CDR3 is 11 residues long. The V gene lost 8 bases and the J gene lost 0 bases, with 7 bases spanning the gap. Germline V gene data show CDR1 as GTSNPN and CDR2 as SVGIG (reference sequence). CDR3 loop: CALTPNYGYTF. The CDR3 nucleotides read TGTGCCCTTACACCTAACTATGGCTACACCTTC.

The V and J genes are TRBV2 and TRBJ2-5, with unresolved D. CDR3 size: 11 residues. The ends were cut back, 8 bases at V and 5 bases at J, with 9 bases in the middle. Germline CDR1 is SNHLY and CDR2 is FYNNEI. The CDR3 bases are TGTGCCAGCTCTAGTAAGGAGACCCAGTACTTC. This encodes CASSSKETQYF.

Here the CDR3 DNA reads TGTGCCAGCAGCCAACCACTTGAATCAGAAAAACTGTTTTTT. Its translation is CASSQPLESEKLFF. The genes are TRBV4-2 and TRBJ1-4; no clear D gene. Germline V gene sequence: CDR1 LGHNA, CDR2 YNFKEQ. This CDR3 is 14 amino acids long. Trimming took 2 bases from V and 8 from J, leaving 12 bases between them.

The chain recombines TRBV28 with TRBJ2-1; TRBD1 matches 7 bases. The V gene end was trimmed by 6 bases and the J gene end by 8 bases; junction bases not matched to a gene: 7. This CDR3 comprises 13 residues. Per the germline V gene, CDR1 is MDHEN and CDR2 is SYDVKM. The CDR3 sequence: CASRTRGSHEQFF. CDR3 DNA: TGTGCCAGCAGGACCAGGGGGAGCCATGAGCAGTTCTTC.

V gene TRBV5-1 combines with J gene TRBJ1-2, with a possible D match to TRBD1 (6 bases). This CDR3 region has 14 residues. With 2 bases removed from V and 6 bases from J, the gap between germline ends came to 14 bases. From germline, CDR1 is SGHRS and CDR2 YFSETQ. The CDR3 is CASSLTGRRNGYTF. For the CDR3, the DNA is TGCGCCAGCAGCTTAACAGGGCGTCGGAATGGCTACACCTTC.

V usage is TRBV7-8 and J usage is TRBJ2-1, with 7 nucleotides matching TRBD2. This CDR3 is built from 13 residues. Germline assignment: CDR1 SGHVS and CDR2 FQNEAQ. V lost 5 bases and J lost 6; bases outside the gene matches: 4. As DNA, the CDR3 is TGTGCCAGCAGCCCCTCTAGCGGCAATGAGCAGTTCTTC. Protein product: CASSPSSGNEQFF.

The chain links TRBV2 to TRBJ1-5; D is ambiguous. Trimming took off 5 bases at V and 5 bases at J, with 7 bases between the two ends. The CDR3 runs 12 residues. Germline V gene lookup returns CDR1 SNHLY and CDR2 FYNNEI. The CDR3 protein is CASSSGYQPQHF. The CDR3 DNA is TGTGCCAGCAGTTCAGGCTATCAGCCCCAGCATTTT.

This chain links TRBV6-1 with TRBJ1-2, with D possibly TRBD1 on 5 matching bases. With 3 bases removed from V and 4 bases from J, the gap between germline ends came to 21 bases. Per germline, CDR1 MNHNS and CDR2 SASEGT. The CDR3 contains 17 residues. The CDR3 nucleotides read TGTGCCAGCAGTGAGGGCGAAGGCAGGGTTTTTCTCTATGGCTACACCTTC. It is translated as CASSEGEGRVFLYGYTF.

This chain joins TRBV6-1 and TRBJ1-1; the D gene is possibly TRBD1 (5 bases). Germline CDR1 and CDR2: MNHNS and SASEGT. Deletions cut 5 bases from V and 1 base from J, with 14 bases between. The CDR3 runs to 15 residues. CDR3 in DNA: TGTGCCAGCAGTACCTGGCAGGGTTCGAACACTGAAGCTTTCTTT. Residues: CASSTWQGSNTEAFF.

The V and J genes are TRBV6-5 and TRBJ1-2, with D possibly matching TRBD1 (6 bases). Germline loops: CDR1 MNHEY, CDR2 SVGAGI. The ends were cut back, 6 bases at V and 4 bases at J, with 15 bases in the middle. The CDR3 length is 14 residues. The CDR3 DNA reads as TGTGCCAGCAGCTGGACAGACTTGTCCTATGGCTACACCTTC. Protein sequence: CASSWTDLSYGYTF.

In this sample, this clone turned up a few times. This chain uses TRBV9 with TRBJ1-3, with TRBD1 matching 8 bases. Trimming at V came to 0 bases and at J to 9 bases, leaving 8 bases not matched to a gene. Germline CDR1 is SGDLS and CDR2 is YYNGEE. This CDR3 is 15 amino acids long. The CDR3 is CASSVVGQGESTIYF. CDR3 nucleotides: TGTGCCAGCAGCGTAGTAGGACAGGGAGAGTCCACCATATATTTT.